Listed below are T cell receptor beta chains from one sample, sequenced in a study of control samples from healthy donors and cancer patients. Libraries were prepared by immunoSEQ multiplex PCR; TCRdb keeps only in-frame clonotypes and omits some of them. The sample shows about 59,000 clones, about 92% of them seen only once. The sample comprised PBMCs. All receptors derive from a man aged 40-49 years with colorectal cancer. The CDR3 runs from the conserved cysteine through the conserved F or W. The order of the fields is J gene, D gene, clone size, V gene, CDR3 protein, CDR3 DNA. D genes are given only for firm matches. Only part of the rows carry a size: once, few, many, or a class if the clone is expanded.

J: TRBJ1-5; D: NA; size: NA; V: TRBV19; CDR3: CASSPFGRPGNQPQHF; DNA: TGTGCCAGTAGTCCATTCGGCAGGCCAGGCAATCAGCCCCAGCATTTT
J: TRBJ2-7; D: TRBD1; size: NA; V: TRBV5-1; CDR3: CASSIRDRRRSEQYF; DNA: TGCGCCAGCAGCATCCGGGACAGAAGGAGGAGCGAGCAGTACTTC
J: TRBJ2-4; D: NA; size: NA; V: TRBV7-2; CDR3: CASSLGVGDIQYF; DNA: TGTGCCAGCAGCTTAGGAGTGGGAGACATTCAGTACTTC
J: TRBJ1-1; D: TRBD1; size: NA; V: TRBV18; CDR3: CASSVGTANTEAFF; DNA: TGTGCCAGCTCAGTAGGGACAGCGAACACTGAAGCTTTCTTT
J: TRBJ2-7; D: TRBD2; size: NA; V: TRBV28; CDR3: CASSQTSGGSYEQYF; DNA: TGTGCCAGCAGTCAGACTAGCGGGGGATCCTACGAGCAGTACTTC
J: TRBJ1-6; D: NA; size: NA; V: TRBV3-1/TRBV3-2; CDR3: CASSPRGGGAFNSPLHF; DNA: TGTGCCAGCAGCCCCCGCGGCGGGGGCGCCTTTAATTCACCCCTCCACTTT
J: TRBJ2-5; D: NA; size: NA; V: TRBV6-5; CDR3: CASRLSPGQETQYF; DNA: TGTGCCAGCAGGCTCTCTCCGGGGCAAGAGACCCAGTACTTC
J: TRBJ1-1; D: NA; size: NA; V: TRBV18; CDR3: CASSPASSNTEAFF; DNA: TGTGCCAGCTCACCAGCGAGTTCGAACACTGAAGCTTTCTTT
J: TRBJ2-7; D: NA; size: NA; V: TRBV19; CDR3: CASRNKGAGNRYEQYF; DNA: TGTGCCAGTAGAAATAAGGGTGCAGGGAATCGCTACGAGCAGTACTTC
J: TRBJ2-1; D: NA; size: NA; V: TRBV19; CDR3: CASQEGYRMSEQFF; DNA: TGTGCCAGCCAGGAGGGGTACCGAATGAGTGAGCAGTTCTTC
J: TRBJ1-2; D: NA; size: NA; V: TRBV7-8; CDR3: CASSLVVRDTSNYGYTF; DNA: TGTGCCAGCAGCTTAGTGGTCAGGGATACGAGTAACTATGGCTACACCTTC
J: TRBJ1-2; D: NA; size: NA; V: TRBV5-4; CDR3: CASSLDPGNYGYTF; DNA: TGTGCCAGCAGCTTGGATCCGGGAAACTATGGCTACACCTTC
J: TRBJ1-1; D: NA; size: NA; V: TRBV6-5; CDR3: CASSYQSLSLVAFF; DNA: TGTGCCAGCAGTTACCAATCCTTGTCCCTGGTGGCTTTCTTT
J: TRBJ1-1; D: NA; size: NA; V: TRBV24-1; CDR3: CATSDPNSGQNTEAFF; DNA: TGTGCCACCAGTGATCCAAATTCGGGACAAAACACTGAAGCTTTCTTT
J: TRBJ1-2; D: TRBD1; size: NA; V: TRBV7-3; CDR3: CASTPRAAQGGLDGYTF; DNA: TGTGCCAGCACCCCTAGGGCCGCGCAGGGGGGATTAGACGGCTACACCTTC
J: TRBJ1-2; D: TRBD1; size: NA; V: TRBV5-1; CDR3: CASSLQGKDYGYTF; DNA: TGCGCCAGCAGCTTACAGGGGAAGGACTATGGCTACACCTTC
J: TRBJ1-2; D: NA; size: NA; V: TRBV7-9; CDR3: CASSKGGSLGGYTF; DNA: TGTGCCAGCAGCAAGGGGGGATCCTTGGGAGGCTACACCTTC
J: TRBJ1-5; D: NA; size: NA; V: TRBV3-1/TRBV3-2; CDR3: CASSQGVLNQPQHF; DNA: TGTGCCAGCAGCCAAGGTGTGCTCAATCAGCCCCAGCATTTT
J: TRBJ2-5; D: TRBD2; size: NA; V: TRBV4-2; CDR3: CASSQDRHQRGVAQETQYF; DNA: TGTGCCAGCAGCCAAGATCGGCACCAGCGGGGGGTAGCCCAAGAGACCCAGTACTTC
J: TRBJ1-6; D: TRBD1; size: NA; V: TRBV7-2; CDR3: CASSLGTGIRLEYSPLHF; DNA: TGTGCCAGCAGCCTAGGGACAGGAATAAGATTGGAGTATTCACCCCTCCACTTT
J: TRBJ2-3; D: TRBD1; size: NA; V: TRBV3-1/TRBV3-2; CDR3: CASSPWTGSDTQYF; DNA: TGTGCCAGCAGTCCTTGGACAGGTTCAGATACGCAGTATTTT
J: TRBJ2-5; D: NA; size: NA; V: TRBV7-2; CDR3: CASSLRGDNRMETQYF; DNA: TGTGCCAGCAGCTTAAGGGGGGACAACAGAATGGAGACCCAGTACTTC
J: TRBJ1-1; D: NA; size: NA; V: TRBV12-5; CDR3: CASGLATAEAFF; DNA: TGTGCTAGTGGTTTGGCGACTGCTGAAGCTTTCTTT
J: TRBJ1-2; D: TRBD1; size: NA; V: TRBV2; CDR3: CASSLGQGAMFGYGYTF; DNA: TGTGCCAGCAGTCTAGGACAGGGGGCTATGTTCGGCTATGGCTACACCTTC
J: TRBJ2-1; D: TRBD2; size: once; V: TRBV7-8; CDR3: CASSLLAGEYNEQFF; DNA: TGTGCCAGCAGCTTACTAGCGGGGGAATACAATGAGCAGTTCTTC
J: TRBJ1-6; D: NA; size: NA; V: TRBV6-5; CDR3: CASSKVAGTLSPLHF; DNA: TGTGCCAGCAGTAAGGTGGCCGGGACATTGTCACCCCTCCACTTT
J: TRBJ2-3; D: TRBD1; size: NA; V: TRBV27; CDR3: CASSLSMWDSIKLGADTQYF; DNA: TGTGCCAGCAGTTTATCGATGTGGGACAGCATTAAATTAGGTGCAGATACGCAGTATTTT
J: TRBJ2-3; D: TRBD1; size: NA; V: TRBV7-2; CDR3: CASTDRGYADTQYF; DNA: TGTGCCAGCACCGACAGGGGGTATGCAGATACGCAGTATTTT
J: TRBJ2-1; D: NA; size: NA; V: TRBV25-1; CDR3: CASSAPYNEQFF; DNA: TGTGCCAGCAGTGCGCCTTACAATGAGCAGTTCTTC
J: TRBJ2-2; D: NA; size: NA; V: TRBV19; CDR3: CASTPPNPYTGELFF; DNA: TGTGCCAGTACCCCCCCCAACCCTTACACCGGGGAGCTGTTTTTT
J: TRBJ1-2; D: NA; size: NA; V: TRBV30; CDR3: CAWSQGIVGGYTF; DNA: TGTGCCTGGAGTCAGGGTATAGTTGGTGGCTACACCTTC
J: TRBJ1-1; D: TRBD1; size: NA; V: TRBV19; CDR3: CASRSPGTGNTEAFF; DNA: TGTGCCAGCAGATCTCCCGGGACAGGGAACACTGAAGCTTTCTTT
J: TRBJ2-3; D: NA; size: NA; V: TRBV6-2/TRBV6-3; CDR3: CASSPRDIYTDTQYF; DNA: TGTGCCAGCAGTCCCCGGGACATATACACAGATACGCAGTATTTT
J: TRBJ1-2; D: NA; size: NA; V: TRBV19; CDR3: CASGGDHGYTF; DNA: TGTGCCTCTGGAGGGGACCATGGCTACACCTTC
J: TRBJ1-2; D: NA; size: NA; V: TRBV5-1; CDR3: CASSTGPTAITF; DNA: TGCGCCAGCAGCACGGGACCGACGGCTATTACCTTC
J: TRBJ1-3; D: TRBD1; size: NA; V: TRBV9; CDR3: CASSPKEGAGVTIYF; DNA: TGTGCCAGCAGCCCCAAAGAGGGGGCAGGGGTGACCATATATTTT
J: TRBJ2-1; D: TRBD1; size: NA; V: TRBV15; CDR3: CATSRDWGQGFF; DNA: TGTGCCACCAGCAGAGATTGGGGACAGGGTTTCTTC
J: TRBJ1-4; D: NA; size: NA; V: TRBV5-5; CDR3: CASSQGLRLFF; DNA: TGTGCCAGCAGCCAGGGCCTTAGGCTGTTTTTT
J: TRBJ1-1; D: TRBD1; size: NA; V: TRBV19; CDR3: CASSIIGTGGGEAFF; DNA: TGTGCAAGTAGTATAATAGGGACAGGGGGCGGTGAAGCTTTCTTT